This T cell receptor beta chain is drawn from a study of blood T cell repertoires in COVID-19. Study summary: Researchers got acute and convalescent COVID-19 samples from the United States, Italy and Spain. The cDNA or gDNA used as material had been derived from T cells, B-cell-depleted T cells, or PBMCs.

V was cut by 3 bases and J by 12 bases, with 17 bases left in between. The germline V gene has CDR1 SGHDN and CDR2 FVKESK. This CDR3 is built from 13 residues. This clone came up many times. Original processing methods: For nucleated cells, counts were estimated from reference gene primer amplification. TCRdb's copy holds only in-frame clones and misses some; the assay was immunoSEQ multiplex PCR. V and J calls and clone size are copied from that table; D and trimming were computed from the DNA. Of approximately 280,000 clones listed, approximately 86% were seen once; the top ten hold roughly 1.9%. The source material was peripheral blood. The TCR was taken from a woman in her thirties who had recovered from COVID-19. The chain is built from TRBV14 and TRBJ1-1; possibly TRBD1 for D (6 bases). The CDR3 protein is CASSQQDLQGPFF. As DNA, the CDR3 is TGTGCCAGCAGCCAGCAGGACCTCCAGGGGCCTTTCTTT.